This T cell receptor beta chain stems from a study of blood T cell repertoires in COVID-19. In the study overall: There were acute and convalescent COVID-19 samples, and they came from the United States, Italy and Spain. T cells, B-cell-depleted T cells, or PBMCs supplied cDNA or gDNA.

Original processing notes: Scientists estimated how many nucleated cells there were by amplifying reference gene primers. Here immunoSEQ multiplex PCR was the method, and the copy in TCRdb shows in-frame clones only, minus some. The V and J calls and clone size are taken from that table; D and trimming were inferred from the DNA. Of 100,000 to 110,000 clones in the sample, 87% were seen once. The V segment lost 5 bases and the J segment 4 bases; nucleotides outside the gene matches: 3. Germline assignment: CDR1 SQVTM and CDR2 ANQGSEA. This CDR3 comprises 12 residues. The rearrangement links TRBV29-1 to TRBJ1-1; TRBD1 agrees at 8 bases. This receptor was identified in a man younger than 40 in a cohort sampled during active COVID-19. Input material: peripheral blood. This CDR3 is CSVYDRGTEAFF. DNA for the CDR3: TGCAGCGTTTACGACAGGGGCACTGAAGCTTTCTTT.